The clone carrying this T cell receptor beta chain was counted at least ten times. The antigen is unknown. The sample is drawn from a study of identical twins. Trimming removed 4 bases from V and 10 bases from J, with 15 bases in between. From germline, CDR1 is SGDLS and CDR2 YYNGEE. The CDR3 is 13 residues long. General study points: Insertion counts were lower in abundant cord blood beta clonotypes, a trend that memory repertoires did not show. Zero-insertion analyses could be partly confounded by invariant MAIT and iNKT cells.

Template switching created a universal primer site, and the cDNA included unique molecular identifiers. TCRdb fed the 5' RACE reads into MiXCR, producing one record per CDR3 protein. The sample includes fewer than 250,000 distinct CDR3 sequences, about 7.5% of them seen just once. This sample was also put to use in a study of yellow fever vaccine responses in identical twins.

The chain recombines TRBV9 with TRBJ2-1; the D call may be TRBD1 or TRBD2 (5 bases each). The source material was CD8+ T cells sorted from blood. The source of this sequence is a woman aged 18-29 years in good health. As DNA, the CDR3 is TGTGCCAGCAGCACACTTGTATGGGACGAGCAGTTCTTC. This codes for CASSTLVWDEQFF.